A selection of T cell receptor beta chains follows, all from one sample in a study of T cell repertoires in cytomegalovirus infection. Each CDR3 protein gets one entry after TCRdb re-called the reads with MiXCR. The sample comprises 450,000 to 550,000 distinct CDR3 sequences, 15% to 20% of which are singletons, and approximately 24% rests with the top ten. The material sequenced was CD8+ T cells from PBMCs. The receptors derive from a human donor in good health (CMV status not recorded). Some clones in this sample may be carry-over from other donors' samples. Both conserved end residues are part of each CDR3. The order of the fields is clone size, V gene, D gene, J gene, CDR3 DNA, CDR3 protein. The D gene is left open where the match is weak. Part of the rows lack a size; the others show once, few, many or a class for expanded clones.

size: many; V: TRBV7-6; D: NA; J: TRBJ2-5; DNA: TGTGCCAGCAGCGGCAGGGGATCGCAAGAGACCCAGTACTTC; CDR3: CASSGRGSQETQYF
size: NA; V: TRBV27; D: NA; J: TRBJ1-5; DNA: TGTGCCAGCAGTCCCTCGCGCGGGGAAGTCAATCAGCCCCAGCATTTT; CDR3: CASSPSRGEVNQPQHF
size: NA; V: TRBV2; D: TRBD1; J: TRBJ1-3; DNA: TGTGCCAGCAGCCTGACAGGGTTAGCCCGCATCTCTGGAAACACCATATATTTT; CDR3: CASSLTGLARISGNTIYF
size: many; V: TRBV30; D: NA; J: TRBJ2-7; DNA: TGTGCCTGGAGTGTCCGACTCGGGACATTGGGGAGCCACGAGCAGTACTTC; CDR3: CAWSVRLGTLGSHEQYF
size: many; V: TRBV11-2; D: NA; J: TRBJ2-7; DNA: TGTGCCAGCAGTTTAACTATCGGGGGCCAGGACGAGCAGTACTTC; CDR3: CASSLTIGGQDEQYF
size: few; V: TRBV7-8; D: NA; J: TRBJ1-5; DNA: TGTGCCAGCAGCTTAGATTATACAGGGTTGAAGCCCCAGCATTTT; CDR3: CASSLDYTGLKPQHF
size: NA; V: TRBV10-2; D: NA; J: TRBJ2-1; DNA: TGCGCCAGCAGTGAACCCCTCATGAGGGCTAAGAGGGGTTACAATGAGCAGTTCTTC; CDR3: CASSEPLMRAKRGYNEQFF
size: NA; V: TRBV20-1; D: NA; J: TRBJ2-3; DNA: TGCAGTGCCCTTCAGGCCCTTGGACCCACAGATACGCAGTATTTT; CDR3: CSALQALGPTDTQYF
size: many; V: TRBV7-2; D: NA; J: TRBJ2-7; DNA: TGTGCCAGCAGCTCAGCGTTAACCTACGAGCAGTACTTC; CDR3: CASSSALTYEQYF
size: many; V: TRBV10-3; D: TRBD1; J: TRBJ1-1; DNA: TGTGCCATCAGTGGGGACAGCGCGAACACTGAAGCTTTCTTT; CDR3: CAISGDSANTEAFF
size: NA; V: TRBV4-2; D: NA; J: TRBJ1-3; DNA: TGTGCCAGCAGCCGAAACCTTCAAATACATGGAAACACCATATATTTT; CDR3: CASSRNLQIHGNTIYF
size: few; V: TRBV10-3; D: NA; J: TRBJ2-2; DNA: TGTGCCATCGGGAAAGTCGGGAGAACCGGGGAGCTGTTTTTT; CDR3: CAIGKVGRTGELFF
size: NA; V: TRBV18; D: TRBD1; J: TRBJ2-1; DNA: TGTGCCAGCTCGCCCCGGGACAGGGCCCACAATGAGCAGTTCTTC; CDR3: CASSPRDRAHNEQFF
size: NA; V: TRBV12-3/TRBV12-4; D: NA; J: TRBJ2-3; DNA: TGTGCCAGCAGCAAGCCTGGGGGGACCCTCGTTAACACAGATACGCAGTATTTT; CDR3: CASSKPGGTLVNTDTQYF
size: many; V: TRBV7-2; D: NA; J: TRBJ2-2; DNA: TGTGCCAGCAGCTTACCTACTAGCCCGAACACCGGGGAGCTGTTTTTT; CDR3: CASSLPTSPNTGELFF
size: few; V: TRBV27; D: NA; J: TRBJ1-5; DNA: TGTGCCAGCAGTTCATCTCGACTCACCAGCAATCAGCCCCAGCATTTT; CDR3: CASSSSRLTSNQPQHF